These 12 T cell receptor beta chains were sequenced from one sample in a study of OX40 agonist ivuxolimab in advanced cancers. Profiled with immunoSEQ multiplex PCR; TCRdb holds only in-frame clones, not every one. The sample lists 45,000 to 60,000 clones; about 90% were seen once. The material was CD4+ or CD8+ T cells sorted from blood, obtained in a trial of the OX40 agonist ivuxolimab. The receptors here all came from an adult with an advanced solid tumor such as melanoma, head and neck, liver or kidney cancer.

DNA for the CDR3: TGTGCCAGCAGTAGGGACGAATCTAGCACAGATACGCAGTATTTT. Residues: CASSRDESSTDTQYF. The V and J genes are TRBV9 and TRBJ2-3, with D possibly called TRBD1 or TRBD2 (5 bases each). Germline V gene data show CDR1 as SGDLS and CDR2 as YYNGEE. The V end lost 5 bases, the J end lost 0 bases, and 13 bases lay between the germline ends. The CDR3 sequence is 15 residues long. Full variable domain (missing parts from reference TRBV9 and TRBJ2-3): DSGVTQTPKHLITATGQRVTLRCSPRSGDLSVYWYQQSLDQGLQFLIQYYNGEERAKGNILERFSAQQFPDLHSELNLSSLELGDSALYFCASSRDESSTDTQYFGPGTRLTVL.

This chain uses TRBV27 with TRBJ1-5, with 9 bases fitting TRBD1. Germline-derived CDR1 and CDR2 are MNHEY and SMNVEV (reference sequence). This CDR3 has 15 residues. Losses at the gene ends were 6 bases for V and 1 base for J; bases not matched to a gene: 4. The CDR3 DNA is TGTGCCAGCAGAACAGGGGGCTCGAGCAATCAGCCCCAGCATTTT. Amino acid sequence: CASRTGGSSNQPQHF.

The V gene is TRBV4-1, the J gene TRBJ1-1, with D possibly being TRBD1 (6 bases). The length of the CDR3 is 14 residues. Trimming pared 6 bases from V and 4 bases from J, leaving 15 bases between. The V gene's germline CDR1 is MGHRA and CDR2 YSYEKL. This CDR3 is CASRPTGRFTEAFF. CDR3 nucleotides: TGCGCCAGCAGACCCACAGGGCGTTTCACTGAAGCTTTCTTT.

The CDR3 DNA follows: TGTGCCAGCAGTTACTCGAGGACAACTGGGGCCAACGTCCTGACTTTC. It encodes CASSYSRTTGANVLTF. The chain recombines TRBV6-5 with TRBJ2-6; TRBD1 is a possible D gene (5 bases). V was clipped by 0 bases and J by 2 bases, with 8 bases between them. Germline-derived CDR1 and CDR2 are MNHEY and SVGAGI. The CDR3 loop spans 16 amino acids.

CDR3 sequence: CASSQRGRSSSYNSPLHF. The CDR3 DNA is TGTGCCAGCAGCCAGAGGGGCAGATCAAGCTCCTATAATTCACCCCTCCACTTT. The chain combines TRBV27 with TRBJ1-6, with D perhaps matching TRBD1 (5 bases). Germline CDR1 reads MNHEY; CDR2 reads SMNVEV (reference sequence). Trimming took off 6 bases at V and 0 bases at J, with 18 bases between the two ends. The CDR3 is 18 residues long.

The V and J genes are TRBV19 and TRBJ2-7; 7 nucleotides line up with TRBD2. Germline V gene lookup returns CDR1 LNHDA and CDR2 SQIVND (reference sequence). This CDR3 is 14 amino acids long. With 2 bases clipped from V and 5 bases from J, the junction kept 6 bases outside the gene matches. Here the CDR3 reads CASSISGRPHEQYF. The CDR3 region has the DNA TGTGCCAGTAGTATATCCGGGAGGCCCCACGAGCAGTACTTC.

The chain joins TRBV2 to TRBJ2-1, with D possibly matching TRBD2 (6 bases). The germline V gene encodes CDR1 SNHLY and CDR2 FYNNEI. This CDR3 contains 15 residues. V gave up 5 bases and J gave up 0 bases, with 11 bases separating them. In DNA, the CDR3 is TGTGCCAGCAGTCGGGAGTCCATCTCCTACAATGAGCAGTTCTTC. Translating it yields CASSRESISYNEQFF.

V usage is TRBV18 and J usage is TRBJ2-7; tentatively, D is TRBD1 (7 bases). The CDR3 runs 16 residues. The germline gives CDR1 KGHSH, CDR2 LQKENI. V was trimmed by 0 bases and J by 3 bases, leaving 15 bases between them. CDR3 protein: CASSPPEGQRGYEQYF. CDR3 DNA: TGTGCCAGCTCACCACCGGAGGGACAGAGGGGCTACGAGCAGTACTTC.

The chain has TRBV7-2 and TRBJ2-2, with D perhaps matching TRBD2 (6 bases). This CDR3 contains 15 residues. CDR1 is SGHTA and CDR2 is FQGNSA in the germline V gene. Trimming stripped 3 bases from V and 1 base from J, with 9 bases between. The DNA for the CDR3 is TGTGCCAGCAGCTTCCTAGCGCAGAACACCGGGGAGCTGTTTTTT. Translated, it gives CASSFLAQNTGELFF. The full variable domain, rest sourced from reference TRBV7-2 and TRBJ2-2, is GAGVSQSPSNKVTEKGKDVELRCDPISGHTALYWYRQSLGQGLEFLIYFQGNSAPDKSGLPSDRFSAERTGGSVSTLTIQRTQQEDSAVYLCASSFLAQNTGELFFGEGSRLTVL.

The chain couples TRBV2 to TRBJ2-1; D is possibly TRBD2 (6 bases). Trimming pared 6 bases from V and 3 bases from J, leaving 15 bases between. This CDR3 region has 15 residues. Per germline, CDR1 SNHLY and CDR2 FYNNEI. Here the CDR3 DNA reads TGTGCCAGCAGCCCGGACGGACTACGCTACAATGAGCAGTTCTTC. Translated, it gives CASSPDGLRYNEQFF.

The table lists this clone with a count of one. This chain links TRBV30 with TRBJ2-3; maybe TRBD1 (5 bases). V was clipped by 3 bases and J by 2 bases, with 15 bases between them. CDR3 size: 15 residues. CDR1 is GTSNPN, CDR2 SVGIG, per germline (reference sequence). The CDR3 DNA follows: TGTGCCTGGAGCTTGGACATAGCTTACACAGATACGCAGTATTTT. It yields the protein CAWSLDIAYTDTQYF.

The chain employs TRBV5-4 and TRBJ2-7, with 8 nucleotides matching TRBD2. V lost 3 bases, J lost 6 bases, and 8 bases stayed unmatched. Germline V lookup: CDR1 SGHNT, CDR2 YYREEE (reference sequence). The CDR3 covers 14 residues. In nucleotides, the CDR3 is TGTGCCAGCAGCTCCGACTTGCGGGGGGCCGAGCAGTACTTC. Protein product: CASSSDLRGAEQYF.